What follows are 19 T cell receptor beta chains derived from one specimen sequenced in a study of T cell clonality in common variable immunodeficiency. General study results and limits: Reportedly, TCR beta sequences from common variable immunodeficiency showed fewer deletions and N-nucleotide insertions.

These receptors are not linked to any known antigen. Some clones are missing from TCRdb's copy, which holds only in-frame ones; the method was immunoSEQ multiplex PCR. Observed are 15,000 to 25,000 clones, no singletons, with the top ten taking under 3%. Sequenced: peripheral blood mononuclear cells. These receptors all come from a human donor with common variable immunodeficiency.

For this clone: The CDR3 goes on 3 residues after the read ends, and that part is filled in from the germline J gene. This chain links TRBV30 with TRBJ2-1; 11 nucleotides align to TRBD2. This CDR3 is 17 amino acids long. J lost 2 bases, V lost 3 bases, and 9 bases had no gene match. Germline V gene data show CDR1 as GTSNPN and CDR2 as SVGIG (reference sequence). The CDR3: CAWRATSGIRTYNEQFF. The covered CDR3 bases are TGTGCCTGGAGGGCGACTAGCGGGATTAGGACCTACAATGAG. The full variable domain, with the rest looked up from reference TRBV30 and TRBJ2-1, is SQTIHQWPATLVQPVGSPLSLECTVEGTSNPNLYWYRQAAGRGLQLLFYSVGIGQISSEVPQNLSASRPQDRQFILSSKKLLLSDSGFYLCAWRATSGIRTYNEQFFGPGTRLTVL.

As concerns this clone: The DNA ends 3 residues before the CDR3 does, and the rest of the CDR3 is filled in from the germline J gene. The chain uses TRBV7-2 and TRBJ2-1; the match to TRBD2 covers 14 bases. CDR3 length: 15 amino acids. The V and J ends lost 1 base and 7 bases, in that order; junction bases with no gene match: 0. CDR1 SGHTA and CDR2 FQGNSA come from the germline V gene. Incomplete CDR3 DNA: TGTGCCAGCAGCTTAGGACTAGCGGGAGGGAATGAG. Its protein is CASSLGLAGGNE. The complete CDR3 protein is CASSLGLAGGNEQFF.

This clone came up a few times. The part of the CDR3 DNA that was read is TGTGCCTGGAGTCCTAGCGGGAAAACGCAATACGAG. As protein: CAWSPSGKTQYE. Given in full, the CDR3 is CAWSPSGKTQYEQYF. The rearrangement joins TRBV30 to TRBJ2-7; 9 positions agree with TRBD2. The DNA ends 3 residues before the CDR3 does, and the rest of the CDR3 is filled in from the germline J gene. With V trimmed by 2 bases and J by 4 bases, 9 bases remained unmatched. This CDR3 has 15 residues. The germline gives CDR1 GTSNPN, CDR2 SVGIG (reference sequence).

Details on this clone: Read coverage stops 3 residues before the CDR3 terminus; the germline J gene supplies the remainder. The chain combines TRBV7-9 with TRBJ1-2; TRBD1 matches 8 bases. Germline V gene lookup returns CDR1 SEHNR and CDR2 FQNEAQ (reference sequence). This CDR3 is built from 14 residues. The CDR3 reads CASGAGGILRGYTF. The sequenced CDR3 bases are TGTGCCAGCGGCGCAGGGGGCATCCTGAGGGGC. The full variable domain, its missing parts supplied by reference TRBV7-9 and TRBJ1-2, is DTGVSQNPRHKITKRGQNVTFRCDPISEHNRLYWYRQTLGQGPEFLTYFQNEAQLEKSRLLSDRFSAERPKGSFSTLEIQRTEQGDSAMYLCASGAGGILRGYTFGSGTRLTVV.

This clone occurred many times. The read comes to an end 3 residues before the CDR3 does, leaving the germline J gene to fill in the end. V usage is TRBV6-2 or TRBV6-3 and J usage is TRBJ1-1; D is perhaps TRBD1 (6 bases). Deletions cut 2 bases from V and 4 bases from J, with 8 bases between. The CDR3 has 13 residues. The germline V gene encodes CDR1 MNHEY and CDR2 SVGEGT. The CDR3 spells CASSYGGATEAFF. Incomplete CDR3 DNA: TGTGCCAGCAGTTACGGGGGGGCCACTGAA.

Comments on this clone: Sequencing ends 3 residues short of the CDR3 end; the germline J gene provides the rest. The chain uses TRBV30 and TRBJ2-3; 10 bases fit TRBD2. J was trimmed by 2 bases and V by 4 bases; bases with no gene match: 12. Germline CDR1 is GTSNPN and CDR2 is SVGIG (reference sequence). This CDR3 has 17 amino acids. Partial CDR3 DNA: TGTGCCTGGACGAGCGGGAGGGGTAGGGGCTCCACAGATACG. Translated, it gives CAWTSGRGRGSTDT. The whole CDR3 sequence is CAWTSGRGRGSTDTQYF.

This clone was counted only a few times. At one of its ends the junction is not consistent with the germline gene, which may arise from a read error. The read finishes 3 residues shy of the CDR3 end, and the germline J gene is used to complete it. The V gene is TRBV7-7, the J gene TRBJ2-2, with a possible D match to TRBD2 (5 bases). This CDR3 spans 13 amino acids. The germline V gene encodes CDR1 SSHAT and CDR2 FNYEAQ (reference sequence). The part of the CDR3 DNA that was read is TGTGCTAGCAGCTCCGGGGTCACCGGGGAG. Its translation is CASSSGVTGE. From start to end, the CDR3 is CASSSGVTGELFF.

Turning to this clone: The read stops 3 residues short of the end of the CDR3; the missing end is completed from the germline J gene. V usage is TRBV18 and J usage is TRBJ2-7, with 10 bases aligning to TRBD2. Trimming at V came to 8 bases and at J to 1 base, leaving 8 bases not matched to a gene. This CDR3 contains 15 residues. Germline V gene lookup returns CDR1 KGHSH and CDR2 LQKENI. The CDR3 loop is CASRPLAGVSYEQYF. CDR3 DNA (partial): TGTGCCAGCCGTCCCCTAGCGGGAGTTTCCTACGAG.

This clone was seen a handful of times. From the germline J gene comes the end of the CDR3, since the read stops 3 residues before it. This chain uses TRBV7-9 with TRBJ2-5; 10 bases agree with TRBD1. This CDR3 is built from 15 residues. Per the germline V gene, CDR1 is SEHNR and CDR2 is FQNEAQ (reference sequence). V trimming: 6 bases; J trimming: 7 bases; junction bases outside the gene matches: 11. The DNA read from the CDR3 is TGTGCCAGCAGACCCGAGACAGGGGGCGTCGGGACC. It specifies CASRPETGGVGT. The complete CDR3 reads CASRPETGGVGTQYF.

This clone was observed a few times. The read terminates 3 residues before the CDR3 end, so the remaining end is supplied by the germline J gene. The chain carries TRBV5-1 and TRBJ2-5; 8 nucleotides agree with TRBD2. Germline lookup yields CDR1 SGHRS and CDR2 YFSETQ. With V trimmed by 4 bases and J by 4 bases, 18 bases remained unmatched. CDR3 length equals 18 residues. CDR3 protein: CASSLSPGLGLGGETQYF. The part of the CDR3 DNA that was read is TGCGCCAGCAGCCTCTCGCCGGGACTAGGGTTGGGCGGAGAGACC.

Details on this clone: The read terminates 3 residues before the CDR3 end, so the remaining end is supplied by the germline J gene. This chain joins TRBV18 and TRBJ2-1; 9 bases map to TRBD1. Looked up from germline, CDR1 is KGHSH and CDR2 is LQKENI. Trimming cost V 3 bases and J 7 bases; bases outside gene matches: 4. The CDR3 length is 14 residues. The sequenced part of the CDR3 DNA is TGTGCCAGCTCACCTCGGGACAGGGATAATGAG. Translated: CASSPRDRDNE. The whole CDR3 sequence is CASSPRDRDNEQFF.

The sequenced CDR3 bases are TGTGCCAGCAGTGAAAGTTTGGGGCACGAG. Encoded protein: CASSESLGHE. The whole CDR3 sequence is CASSESLGHEQYF. The genes are TRBV2 and TRBJ2-7; D possibly corresponds to TRBD1 (5 bases). Read sequence stops 3 residues before the CDR3 end, and the germline J gene provides the missing end. CDR1 is SNHLY and CDR2 is FYNNEI in the germline V gene. Trimming took 2 bases from V and 5 from J, leaving 10 bases between them. The CDR3 totals 13 residues.

This clone appeared a few times. The read terminates 3 residues ahead of where the CDR3 ends, so the germline J gene completes it. The chain employs TRBV18 and TRBJ2-5; 9 nucleotides align to TRBD2. CDR1 is KGHSH and CDR2 is LQKENI in the germline V gene. The junction had 8 bases not matched to a gene; V was cut back by 4 bases and J by 5 bases. CDR3 length equals 15 residues. CDR3 DNA, as far as it was read: TGTGCCAGCTCACGGGGACTAGCAGAGAGGGAGACC. Amino acid sequence: CASSRGLAERET. The CDR3 reads in full as CASSRGLAERETQYF.

CDR3 region: CASRGQGLNEQFF. CDR3 DNA, as far as it was read: TGTGCCAGCCGAGGACAGGGGTTAAATGAG. The J gene is TRBJ2-1, the V gene TRBV18, with TRBD1 matching 9 bases. The DNA ends 3 residues before the CDR3 does, and the rest of the CDR3 is filled in from the germline J gene. With V trimmed by 8 bases and J by 7 bases, 6 bases remained unmatched. The CDR3 is made up of 13 amino acids. CDR1 is KGHSH and CDR2 is LQKENI in the germline V gene.

This clone was observed a few times. The read ends 3 residues shy of where the CDR3 ends; the end is completed using the germline J gene. This chain links TRBV7-9 with TRBJ2-7, with D perhaps matching TRBD1 (7 bases). Trimming stripped 5 bases from V and 3 bases from J, with 14 bases between. Germline V gene sequence: CDR1 SEHNR, CDR2 FQNEAQ (reference sequence). The CDR3 consists of 14 residues. CDR3 DNA, as far as it was read: TGTGCCAGCAGCCCAGGGGGGAACCTCTACGAG. This codes for CASSPGGNLYE. In full, the CDR3 reads CASSPGGNLYEQYF.

This clone showed up just a few times. The sequenced fragment ends 3 residues before the CDR3 boundary, so the rest is inferred from the germline J gene. This rearrangement joins TRBV2 to TRBJ1-2; 7 nucleotides align to TRBD1. Germline-derived CDR1 and CDR2 are SNHLY and FYNNEI. This CDR3 has 16 amino acids. V lost 6 bases, J lost 3 bases, and 13 bases stayed unmatched. CDR3 loop: CASRADYAGTDYGYTF. CDR3 DNA (partial): TGTGCCAGCAGAGCGGACTACGCCGGGACAGACTATGGC.

A remark on this clone: The read terminates 3 residues before the CDR3 end, so the remaining end is supplied by the germline J gene. V is TRBV19 and J is TRBJ2-1, with 8 bases fitting TRBD1. The CDR3 covers 16 residues. Germline V gene data show CDR1 as LNHDA and CDR2 as SQIVND (reference sequence). V shed 5 bases, J shed 4 bases, and the junction held 10 bases outside the gene matches. CDR3 amino acids: CASSGGPGQGYNEQFF. Incomplete CDR3 DNA: TGTGCCAGTAGTGGGGGTCCCGGACAGGGTTACAATGAG.

Only a few counts were recorded for this clone. The read halts 3 residues ahead of the CDR3 end, with the missing end drawn from the germline J gene. The chain carries TRBV19 and TRBJ2-5; D gene ambiguous. Germline values: CDR1 LNHDA, CDR2 SQIVND (reference sequence). The V end was cut by 3 bases, the J end by 2 bases, with 7 bases between. The CDR3 length is 13 residues. CDR3 sequence: CASSMGRQETQYF. The DNA read from the CDR3 is TGTGCCAGTAGTATGGGCAGGCAAGAGACC.

About this clone: With the read ending 3 residues before the CDR3 end, the germline J gene is used to fill in that end. The V gene is TRBV7-3, the J gene TRBJ2-4; 11 positions match TRBD2. CDR1 SGHTA and CDR2 FQGTGA come from the germline V gene. CDR3 length equals 16 residues. Partial CDR3 DNA: TGTGCCAGCAGCTTCTTAGCGGGAGGGCCGGGGGAGACT. Residues: CASSFLAGGPGET. The entire CDR3 is CASSFLAGGPGETQYF.